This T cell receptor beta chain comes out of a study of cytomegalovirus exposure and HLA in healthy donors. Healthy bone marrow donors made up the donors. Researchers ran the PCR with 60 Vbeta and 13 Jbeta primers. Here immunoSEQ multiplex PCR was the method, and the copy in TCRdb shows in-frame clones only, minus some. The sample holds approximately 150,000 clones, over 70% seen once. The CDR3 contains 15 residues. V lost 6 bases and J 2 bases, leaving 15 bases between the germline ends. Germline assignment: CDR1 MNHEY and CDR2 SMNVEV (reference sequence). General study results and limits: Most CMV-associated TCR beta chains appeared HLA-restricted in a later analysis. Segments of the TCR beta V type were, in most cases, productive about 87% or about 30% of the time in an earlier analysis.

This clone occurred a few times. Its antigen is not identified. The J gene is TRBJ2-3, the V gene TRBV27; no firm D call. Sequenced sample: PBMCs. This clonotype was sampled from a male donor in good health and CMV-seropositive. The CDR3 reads CASRAGLVSTDTQYF. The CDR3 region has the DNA TGTGCCAGCAGGGCTGGTCTTGTTTCCACAGATACGCAGTATTTT.